These 29 T cell receptor beta chains share one sample of origin, sequenced in a study of cytomegalovirus exposure and HLA in healthy donors. In the PCR, 60 Vbeta and 13 Jbeta primers were used. The assay was immunoSEQ multiplex PCR, and TCRdb's table has in-frame clones only and misses some. The sample lists 60,000 to 100,000 clones, under 80% occurring once. Sequenced: PBMCs. The receptor set was obtained from a middle-aged man in good health and CMV-seronegative.

The DNA of the CDR3 is TGCGCCAGCAGCTTGTTTCCTAGCGGGATTCCGAACACCGGGGAGCTGTTTTTT. It yields the protein CASSLFPSGIPNTGELFF. V gene TRBV5-1 combines with J gene TRBJ2-2, with 9 bases lining up with TRBD2. J lost 0 bases, V lost 1 base, and 7 bases had no gene match. The CDR3 is 18 amino acids. Germline loops: CDR1 SGHRS, CDR2 YFSETQ.

The chain combines TRBV5-1 with TRBJ2-3, with TRBD2 matching over 13 bases. With 4 bases clipped from V and 3 bases from J, the junction kept 5 bases outside the gene matches. Per germline, CDR1 SGHRS and CDR2 YFSETQ. The CDR3 extends over 16 amino acids. CDR3 DNA sequence: TGCGCCAGCAGCACAGGGACTAGCGGGACGACAGATACGCAGTATTTT. This codes for CASSTGTSGTTDTQYF. The variable domain in full, completed from reference TRBV5-1 and TRBJ2-3, reads KAGVTQTPRYLIKTRGQQVTLSCSPISGHRSVSWYQQTPGQGLQFLFEYFSETQRNKGNFPGRFSGRQFSNSRSEMNVSTLELGDSALYLCASSTGTSGTTDTQYFGPGTRLTVL.

J is TRBJ2-7 and V is TRBV5-5; D is possibly TRBD1 (8 bases). Germline V CDR1 and CDR2: SGHKS, YYEKEE (reference sequence). V shed 3 bases and J shed 3 bases, with 25 bases lying between them. The CDR3 runs to 18 residues. CDR3 coding DNA: TGTGCCAGCAGCTCCCCAAATCTCGGACAGGGAGGGTTCTACGAGCAGTACTTC. It specifies CASSSPNLGQGGFYEQYF.

The chain employs TRBV14 and TRBJ2-1; a weak D match, TRBD1 (5 bases). The CDR3 length is 13 residues. Germline V gene data show CDR1 as SGHDN and CDR2 as FVKESK. Trimming removed 5 bases from V and 5 bases from J, with 10 bases in between. Written as DNA, the CDR3 is TGTGCCAGCAGCATACAGGAAAACAATGAGCAGTTCTTC. It translates to CASSIQENNEQFF.

This chain joins TRBV9 and TRBJ1-1, with D possibly being TRBD1 (5 bases). Germline values: CDR1 SGDLS, CDR2 YYNGEE. Trimming shortened V by 4 bases and J by 4 bases, and 17 bases separated the two germline ends. This CDR3 is built from 15 residues. CDR3 protein: CASSLRAGALTEAFF. CDR3 nucleotides: TGTGCCAGCAGCCTAAGGGCTGGGGCGCTCACTGAAGCTTTCTTT.

Only one count was recorded for this clone. J is TRBJ1-1 and V is TRBV18; D is unclear. There are 16 residues in the CDR3. Per germline, CDR1 KGHSH and CDR2 LQKENI. V gave up 5 bases and J gave up 4 bases, with 20 bases separating them. CDR3 amino acids: CASSAERQAAGTEAFF. In nucleotides, the CDR3 is TGTGCCAGCTCAGCTGAACGGCAGGCTGCTGGCACTGAAGCTTTCTTT.

V usage is TRBV7-8 and J usage is TRBJ1-3, with unresolved D. This CDR3 contains 17 residues. The germline V gene has CDR1 SGHVS and CDR2 FQNEAQ. Trimming shortened V by 0 bases and J by 4 bases, and 16 bases separated the two germline ends. CDR3 in amino acids: CASSLAGQPIGGNTIYF. Here the CDR3 DNA reads TGTGCCAGCAGCTTAGCGGGTCAGCCCATCGGGGGAAACACCATATATTTT.

The chain carries TRBV15 and TRBJ2-5, with D perhaps TRBD2 (5 bases). Deletions cut 2 bases from V and 0 bases from J, with 16 bases between. This CDR3 is 17 amino acids long. Germline CDR1 reads LNHNV; CDR2 reads YYDKDF (reference sequence). The CDR3 here is CATSRSSPGVYQETQYF. Here the CDR3 DNA reads TGTGCCACCAGCAGATCTAGCCCCGGGGTGTACCAAGAGACCCAGTACTTC.

This clone has more than one count but fewer than ten. This chain links TRBV18 with TRBJ1-1, with TRBD1 matching 7 bases. Germline V gives CDR1 KGHSH, CDR2 LQKENI. The CDR3 length is 14 residues. After removal of 10 bases from V and 1 base from J, the junction contained 9 bases not matched to a gene. The DNA for the CDR3 is TGTGCCACCTTGGGACAGCGCGCGAACACTGAAGCTTTCTTT. Translation: CATLGQRANTEAFF.

The chain combines TRBV2 with TRBJ1-1; 8 bases are a match to TRBD1. CDR1 SNHLY and CDR2 FYNNEI come from the germline V gene. This CDR3 is built from 15 residues. The J segment lost 4 bases and the V segment lost 6 bases, leaving 10 bases of the junction unmatched. The CDR3 sequence: CASRSRTGSITEAFF. The CDR3 DNA reads as TGTGCCAGCAGGTCAAGGACAGGGTCAATCACTGAAGCTTTCTTT.

The chain joins TRBV5-1 to TRBJ2-3; D is perhaps TRBD1 (5 bases). The CDR3 sequence is 15 residues long. Deletions cut 0 bases from V and 3 bases from J, with 11 bases between. Germline V CDR1 and CDR2: SGHRS, YFSETQ. CDR3 loop: CASSLDGRVTDTQYF. For the CDR3, the DNA is TGCGCCAGCAGCTTGGATGGCAGGGTAACAGATACGCAGTATTTT.

On this clone itself: Relative to the germline gene, one junction end is altered; a read error may explain this. The same CDR3 can be traced to other DNA sequences in this sample. The gene calls are TRBV9 and TRBJ2-3; D is perhaps TRBD2 (5 bases). Germline V gene data show CDR1 as SGDLS and CDR2 as YYNGEE. The CDR3 has 15 amino acids. This chain's CDR3 is CASSVERFSTDTQYF. CDR3 nucleotides: TGTGCTAGCAGCGTAGAGCGGTTTAGCACAGATACGCAGTATTTT.

This rearrangement joins TRBV2 to TRBJ2-5; 8 positions match TRBD1. The length of the CDR3 is 13 residues. The V and J ends lost 6 bases and 5 bases, in that order; junction bases with no gene match: 5. Germline-derived CDR1 and CDR2 are SNHLY and FYNNEI. The CDR3 region is CASRTGEVETQYF. For the CDR3, the DNA is TGTGCCAGCAGGACAGGGGAGGTGGAGACCCAGTACTTC.

The genes are TRBV25-1 and TRBJ1-1, with 7 bases that match TRBD1. Trimming removed 2 bases from V and 4 bases from J; junction bases left unmatched: 7. The germline CDR1 and CDR2 sequences are MGHDK and SYGVNS. This CDR3 is built from 15 residues. The CDR3 spells CASSETVTGSTEAFF. The DNA of the CDR3 is TGTGCCAGCAGTGAAACTGTGACAGGGAGCACTGAAGCTTTCTTT.

The chain carries TRBV19 and TRBJ1-1; a weak D match, TRBD1 (5 bases). The V end lost 6 bases, the J end lost 1 base, and 15 bases lay between the germline ends. The CDR3 is made up of 15 amino acids. Per germline, CDR1 LNHDA and CDR2 SQIVND (reference sequence). CDR3 coding DNA: TGTGCCAGTAGGGGAGGGGCTTCGGGGAACACTGAAGCTTTCTTT. Translation gives CASRGGASGNTEAFF.

This chain uses TRBV25-1 with TRBJ2-7; 11 bases are shared with TRBD1. The CDR3 extends over 14 amino acids. With V trimmed by 4 bases and J by 4 bases, 3 bases remained unmatched. CDR1 is MGHDK and CDR2 is SYGVNS in the germline V gene. CDR3 DNA sequence: TGTGCCAGCAGTGGGACAGGGGGCCGGTACGAGCAGTACTTC. Amino acids: CASSGTGGRYEQYF.

This chain uses TRBV19 with TRBJ1-5, with a weak D call TRBD1 (6 bases). The V and J ends lost 5 bases and 7 bases respectively, with 15 bases between them. In germline, CDR1 is LNHDA, CDR2 SQIVND (reference sequence). The CDR3 consists of 14 residues. CDR3 loop: CASSALTGNQPQHF. CDR3 DNA: TGTGCCAGTAGTGCCCTTACAGGGAACCAGCCCCAGCATTTT.

The chain recombines TRBV28 with TRBJ2-2; 8 bases map to TRBD1. J gave up 8 bases and V 2 bases, and 13 bases lay outside the gene matches. This CDR3 spans 17 amino acids. Per the germline V gene, CDR1 is MDHEN and CDR2 is SYDVKM. In DNA, the CDR3 is TGTGCCAGCAGTTTACCCAAAGGGACAGGATTCAGGGGGGAGCTGTTTTTT. It yields the protein CASSLPKGTGFRGELFF.

Notes on this clone: Germline is not matched at one junction end, which may reflect a read error. The chain has TRBV7-9 and TRBJ2-1; weak D call: TRBD1 (6 bases). The CDR3 has 17 residues. The V gene's germline CDR1 is SEHNR and CDR2 FQNEAQ (reference sequence). Here the CDR3 reads CSSSLAWGTGRVNEQFF. The CDR3 DNA reads as TGTTCCAGCAGCTTAGCGTGGGGAACAGGGCGCGTGAATGAGCAGTTCTTC.

This sequence joins TRBV27 and TRBJ1-2; weak D call: TRBD1 (6 bases). The V gene lost 5 bases and the J gene lost 7 bases, with 17 bases spanning the gap. The CDR3 is made up of 14 amino acids. Germline values: CDR1 MNHEY, CDR2 SMNVEV (reference sequence). DNA for the CDR3: TGTGCCAGCAGTAGGGGTCAGGGGAAGGGTGGCTACACCTTC. Its translation is CASSRGQGKGGYTF.

This chain links TRBV11-2 with TRBJ2-3, with D unclear. The CDR3 consists of 12 residues. V was pared by 6 bases and J by 4 bases, with 8 bases between. Germline-derived CDR1 and CDR2 are SGHAT and FQNNGV. The CDR3 spells CASSLSADTQYF. In nucleotides, the CDR3 is TGTGCCAGCAGTTTGAGTGCAGATACGCAGTATTTT.

The chain couples TRBV9 to TRBJ2-7, with D maybe TRBD1 (5 bases). V gave up 0 bases and J gave up 5 bases, with 9 bases separating them. The germline gives CDR1 SGDLS, CDR2 YYNGEE. This CDR3 has 13 amino acids. CDR3 sequence: CASSVAVGDEQYF. CDR3 nucleotide sequence: TGTGCCAGCAGCGTAGCAGTAGGGGACGAGCAGTACTTC.

The CDR3 region has the DNA TGTGCCAGCTCACCAGGGGGCCGGGCTGATGGGAGGCCCCAGCATTTT. It encodes CASSPGGRADGRPQHF. The chain carries TRBV18 and TRBJ1-5; D might be TRBD1 (6 bases). The CDR3 loop spans 16 amino acids. In germline, CDR1 is KGHSH, CDR2 LQKENI. V was shortened by 2 bases and J by 9 bases, with 20 bases between the two germline ends.

The V and J genes are TRBV7-9 and TRBJ1-3; D is perhaps TRBD1 (5 bases). The length of the CDR3 is 15 residues. Trimming left V 2 bases short and J 2 bases short, with 10 bases between. Germline CDR1 SEHNR, CDR2 FQNEAQ (reference sequence). The CDR3 DNA reads TGTGCCAGCAGCTTATCGGGACTACCTGGAAACACCATATATTTT. Amino acids: CASSLSGLPGNTIYF.

By share, this clone counts as medium-sized. The chain has TRBV6-1 and TRBJ2-5; D may be TRBD1 (5 bases). V gave up 4 bases and J gave up 6 bases, with 18 bases separating them. The V gene's germline CDR1 is MNHNS and CDR2 SASEGT. The CDR3 is made up of 15 amino acids. CDR3 coding DNA: TGTGCCAGCAGTGTTGGCAAACAGGCAACAAAGACCCAGTACTTC. Translating gives CASSVGKQATKTQYF.

The chain carries TRBV6-5 and TRBJ1-5; TRBD1 is a possible D gene (6 bases). The CDR3 length is 13 residues. From germline, CDR1 is MNHEY and CDR2 SVGAGI. The V end was cut by 5 bases, the J end by 4 bases, with 9 bases between. The CDR3 DNA sequence: TGTGCCAGCAGTACACAGGGTAATCAGCCCCAGCATTTT. This codes for CASSTQGNQPQHF.

The gene calls are TRBV27 and TRBJ1-5; D not resolved. Germline V CDR1 and CDR2: MNHEY, SMNVEV (reference sequence). With 8 bases removed from V and 1 base from J, the gap between germline ends came to 6 bases. This CDR3 region has 12 residues. The CDR3 nucleotides read TGTGCCAGCTCCGGGAGCAATCAGCCCCAGCATTTT. Protein sequence: CASSGSNQPQHF.

There are a few counts of this clone. The chain carries TRBV7-3 and TRBJ2-2; D is ambiguous. CDR1 and CDR2 from the germline V gene are SGHTA and FQGTGA. The CDR3 totals 13 residues. V was shortened by 0 bases and J by 7 bases, with 6 bases between the two germline ends. The CDR3 DNA reads as TGTGCCAGCAGCTTAACCGAGAGCGGGGAGCTGTTTTTT. It encodes CASSLTESGELFF.

This clone was counted once. The V and J genes are TRBV4-1 and TRBJ1-4; 8 positions match TRBD1. Germline V gives CDR1 MGHRA, CDR2 YSYEKL. The CDR3 has 16 amino acids. V lost 0 bases and J lost 8; bases outside the gene matches: 8. This CDR3 is CASSQDFRGPREKLFF. The CDR3 DNA reads as TGCGCCAGCAGCCAAGACTTCAGGGGGCCGCGGGAAAAACTGTTTTTT.